This T cell receptor (beta chain) was obtained from a study of memory CD4+ T cells and cytomegalovirus serostatus. About the research overall: This sample comes from healthy Belgian adults, 9 CMV seropositive, approximately 25 seronegative.

After removal of 3 bases from V and 4 bases from J, the junction contained 3 bases not matched to a gene. Germline V gives CDR1 SGHDT, CDR2 YYEEEE. CDR3 length: 14 residues. Method: immunoSEQ multiplex PCR; TCRdb's copy keeps in-frame clones and lacks some. The sample holds under 50,000 clones; 60% to 80% are singletons and the top ten take 1.2%. This clone is a singleton in its sample. Its matching antigen is unknown. Single viable CD3+CD4+CD8-CD45RO+ cells were sorted as the memory CD4+ T cells. Whole-study results and caveats: The CMV-associated TCR signature appears largely within the CD4+ memory repertoire.

The sequence derives from an adult in good health and CMV-seropositive. What was sequenced was memory CD4+ T cells from blood. The chain couples TRBV5-6 to TRBJ1-4, with 7 positions matching TRBD1. CDR3 sequence reads: CASSYGTDNEKLFF. CDR3 nucleotide sequence: TGTGCCAGCAGCTACGGGACAGATAATGAAAAACTGTTTTTT.